One sample yielded the 3 T cell receptor beta chains listed below, sequenced in a study of T cells in Graves' hyperthyroidism and ophthalmopathy. Amplification yielded TCR beta CDR3 regions, with RNA transcripts as the source. TCR CDR3 underwent first-round RT-PCR with the HTBI primer set. TCRdb used MiXCR to reprocess the multiplex PCR reads, holding one entry per CDR3 protein. This sample has 250,000 to 300,000 distinct CDR3 sequences; roughly an eighth occur once, and the top ten carry roughly 7.7%. Sequencing was carried out using blood. These receptors came from a middle-aged woman with Graves' hyperthyroidism.

The chain recombines TRBV6-1 with TRBJ2-7; a possible D gene is TRBD2 (5 bases). CDR3 size: 15 residues. Trimming took 6 bases from V and 2 from J, leaving 17 bases between them. The germline V gene encodes CDR1 MNHNS and CDR2 SASEGT. The CDR3 sequence is CASRRTDSVAYEQYF. CDR3 coding DNA: TGTGCCAGCAGACGAACGGACTCGGTCGCCTACGAGCAGTACTTC.

This clonotype was counted many times. V and J are TRBV20-1 and TRBJ1-2; weak D call: TRBD1 (5 bases). The CDR3 is 15 amino acids. Per the germline V gene, CDR1 is DFQATT and CDR2 is SNEGSKA (reference sequence). Trimming removed 0 bases from V and 2 bases from J, with 13 bases in between. This CDR3 is CSARDPRVKNYGYTF. As DNA, the CDR3 is TGCAGTGCTAGAGATCCCAGGGTGAAAAACTATGGCTACACCTTC.

This clonotype was recorded many times. This chain links TRBV12-3 or TRBV12-4 with TRBJ1-2; D possibly corresponds to TRBD1 (6 bases). The CDR3 is made up of 13 amino acids. V lost 6 bases to trimming and J lost 4 bases, with 12 bases between them. CDR3 amino acids: CASRGGRGYGYTF. The CDR3 region has the DNA TGTGCCAGCAGGGGGGGGCGAGGCTATGGCTACACCTTC.